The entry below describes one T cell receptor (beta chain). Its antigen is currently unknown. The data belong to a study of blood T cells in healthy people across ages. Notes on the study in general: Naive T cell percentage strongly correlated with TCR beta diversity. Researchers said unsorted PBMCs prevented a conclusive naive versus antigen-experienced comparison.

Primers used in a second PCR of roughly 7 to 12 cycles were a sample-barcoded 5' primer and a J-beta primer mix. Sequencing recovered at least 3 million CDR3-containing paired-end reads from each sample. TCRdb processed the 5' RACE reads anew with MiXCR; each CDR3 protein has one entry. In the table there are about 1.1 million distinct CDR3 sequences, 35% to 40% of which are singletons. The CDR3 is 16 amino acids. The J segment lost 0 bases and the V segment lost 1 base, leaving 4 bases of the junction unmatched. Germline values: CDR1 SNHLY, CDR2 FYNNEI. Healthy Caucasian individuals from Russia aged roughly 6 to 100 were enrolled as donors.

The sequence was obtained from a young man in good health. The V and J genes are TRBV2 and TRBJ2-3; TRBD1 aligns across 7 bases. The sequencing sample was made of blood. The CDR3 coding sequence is TGTGCCAGCAGTGAAGAGGGGACAGTTAGCACAGATACGCAGTATTTT. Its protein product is CASSEEGTVSTDTQYF.